This T cell receptor beta chain was sequenced in a study of blood T cell repertoires in COVID-19. Study as a whole: The cDNA or gDNA used as material had been derived from T cells, B-cell-depleted T cells, or PBMCs.

Adults between roughly 18 and 100 years of age took part from 24 US areas. This clone was found a few times. The CDR3 contains 15 residues. Germline values: CDR1 SEHNR, CDR2 FQNEAQ (reference sequence). The V gene lost 5 bases and the J gene lost 4 bases, with 14 bases spanning the gap. Original data processing: The assay estimated nucleated cells by amplifying reference gene primers. Libraries were prepared by immunoSEQ multiplex PCR; TCRdb keeps only in-frame clonotypes and omits some of them. V and J calls plus clone size are reproduced from that table; the DNA served to infer D and trimming. The data hold roughly 160,000 clones, with roughly 82% observed a single time.

The clonotype was recovered from a man in his forties or fifties who had recovered from COVID-19. The specimen was PBMCs or T cells enriched from blood (not recorded which). V is TRBV7-9 and J is TRBJ2-2; TRBD1 is a possible D gene (6 bases). In DNA, the CDR3 is TGTGCCAGCAGCCCCCTGGGACACGCCACCGGGGAGCTGTTTTTT. Encoded protein: CASSPLGHATGELFF.